Below are 14 T cell receptor beta chains sequenced from a single sample in a study of cytotoxic CD8 clonotypes in ibrutinib-treated CLL. Method: immunoSEQ multiplex PCR; TCRdb's copy keeps in-frame clones and lacks some. The table has about 45,000 clones, about 69% seen once. The source material was PBMCs, sampled after 24 months of ibrutinib treatment. These receptor sequences come from a human donor with chronic lymphocytic leukemia.

The sample holds a few counts of this clone. The chain couples TRBV18 to TRBJ2-7; 11 bases line up with TRBD2. Germline loops: CDR1 KGHSH, CDR2 LQKENI. CDR3 size: 15 residues. Losses at the gene ends were 3 bases for V and 2 bases for J; bases not matched to a gene: 3. In nucleotides, the CDR3 is TGTGCCAGCTCACCCGCTAGCGGGGGGACCTACGAGCAGTACTTC. Protein: CASSPASGGTYEQYF.

This clone was observed a handful of times. The rearrangement links TRBV11-2 to TRBJ1-3; D ambiguous. The length of the CDR3 is 16 residues. Trimming removed 7 bases from V and 0 bases from J, with 16 bases in between. The germline V gene encodes CDR1 SGHAT and CDR2 FQNNGV. The CDR3 nucleotides are TGTGCCAGCACCCCCACGCAATCTCTCTCTGGAAACACCATATATTTT. This translates into CASTPTQSLSGNTIYF.

The chain has TRBV6-1 and TRBJ2-1; D might be TRBD1 (6 bases). Trimming pared 5 bases from V and 9 bases from J, leaving 11 bases between. The CDR3 runs 12 residues. Germline CDR1 MNHNS, CDR2 SASEGT. The CDR3: CASSLRGGEQFF. Written as DNA, the CDR3 is TGTGCCAGCAGTCTCCGAGGGGGTGAGCAGTTCTTC.

This clone was detected only once. The V gene is TRBV5-1, the J gene TRBJ1-6; 7 nucleotides align to TRBD1. J gave up 5 bases and V 4 bases, and 9 bases lay outside the gene matches. This CDR3 spans 16 amino acids. Germline CDR1 reads SGHRS; CDR2 reads YFSETQ. In DNA form, the CDR3 reads TGCGCCAGCAGCCTAACGGGACAGTACAATAATTCACCCCTCCACTTT. Translated: CASSLTGQYNNSPLHF.

This chain connects TRBV28 to TRBJ2-5, with D uncertain. Trimming took 5 bases from V and 0 from J, leaving 13 bases between them. Germline V gene sequence: CDR1 MDHEN, CDR2 SYDVKM. The CDR3 totals 15 residues. The CDR3 spells CASSPPDTYQETQYF. For the CDR3, the DNA is TGTGCCAGCAGTCCGCCCGACACGTACCAAGAGACCCAGTACTTC.

This clone turned up a few times. The chain carries TRBV7-6 and TRBJ1-6; possibly TRBD1 for D (6 bases). The CDR3 has 16 residues. V was clipped by 5 bases and J by 3 bases, with 14 bases between them. Germline V lookup: CDR1 SGHVS, CDR2 FNYEAQ. CDR3 sequence: CASSPGVGLYNSPLHF. DNA for the CDR3: TGTGCCAGCAGCCCAGGGGTTGGGCTCTATAATTCACCCCTCCACTTT.

V usage is TRBV2 and J usage is TRBJ1-1; 7 positions match TRBD1. Germline CDR1 SNHLY, CDR2 FYNNEI. The CDR3 runs to 15 residues. V was clipped by 6 bases and J by 5 bases; unmatched bases: 12. CDR3 sequence reads: CASREGRGRGTEAFF. CDR3 in DNA: TGTGCCAGCAGGGAGGGGAGGGGGCGAGGGACTGAAGCTTTCTTT.

By share, this clone counts as medium-sized. The J gene is TRBJ1-1, the V gene TRBV7-3; D gene unclear. Germline lookup yields CDR1 SGHTA and CDR2 FQGTGA. This CDR3 comprises 9 residues. With 11 bases removed from V and 1 base from J, the gap between germline ends came to 2 bases. The CDR3 DNA reads as TGTGCCCGGAACACTGAAGCTTTCTTT. Its translation: CARNTEAFF.

The chain combines TRBV6-6 with TRBJ1-1; D might be TRBD1 (6 bases). V lost 0 bases and J 3 bases, leaving 8 bases between the germline ends. CDR1 is MNHNY, CDR2 SVGAGI, per germline (reference sequence). CDR3 length equals 14 residues. The CDR3 DNA reads as TGTGCCAGCAGTTACTCTTGGACAGACACTGAAGCTTTCTTT. This gives the protein CASSYSWTDTEAFF.

This clone was picked up a small number of times. The chain recombines TRBV5-6 with TRBJ1-2; D not certain. V dropped 0 bases and J dropped 4 bases, with 10 bases sitting between them. The length of the CDR3 is 14 residues. Looked up from germline, CDR1 is SGHDT and CDR2 is YYEEEE. The CDR3 coding sequence is TGTGCCAGCAGCTTGGTGGTGGCAGGCTATGGCTACACCTTC. The encoded protein is CASSLVVAGYGYTF.

This clone was observed at least ten times. The rearrangement joins TRBV6-1 to TRBJ1-5; 8 bases fit TRBD1. The germline V gene has CDR1 MNHNS and CDR2 SASEGT. The CDR3 is 15 amino acids. V lost 8 bases and J lost 4; bases outside the gene matches: 10. The CDR3 nucleotides are TGTGCCAGCGAGAGAGGGAGACAGGGGAATCAGCCCCAGCATTTT. Translation gives CASERGRQGNQPQHF.

J is TRBJ1-5 and V is TRBV19; unclear D gene. Germline CDR1 and CDR2: LNHDA and SQIVND (reference sequence). Trimming removed 6 bases at V and 6 bases at J, with 9 bases between. The CDR3 totals 12 residues. CDR3 DNA: TGTGCCAGTAGCGCCAGACTTCAGCCCCAGCATTTT. As protein: CASSARLQPQHF.

V gene TRBV7-3 combines with J gene TRBJ2-2; D might be TRBD1 (6 bases). Looked up from germline, CDR1 is SGHTA and CDR2 is FQGTGA. V was pared by 10 bases and J by 7 bases, with 22 bases between. This CDR3 is built from 15 residues. CDR3 loop: CATSPGARSIGELFF. The CDR3 bases are TGTGCCACCTCCCCAGGGGCTCGCAGTATCGGGGAGCTGTTTTTT.

V is TRBV2 and J is TRBJ2-3; no reliable D call. Germline V lookup: CDR1 SNHLY, CDR2 FYNNEI. The CDR3 covers 11 residues. V dropped 5 bases and J dropped 3 bases, with 3 bases sitting between them. DNA for the CDR3: TGTGCCAGCAGTCAGACAGATACGCAGTATTTT. Its protein is CASSQTDTQYF.